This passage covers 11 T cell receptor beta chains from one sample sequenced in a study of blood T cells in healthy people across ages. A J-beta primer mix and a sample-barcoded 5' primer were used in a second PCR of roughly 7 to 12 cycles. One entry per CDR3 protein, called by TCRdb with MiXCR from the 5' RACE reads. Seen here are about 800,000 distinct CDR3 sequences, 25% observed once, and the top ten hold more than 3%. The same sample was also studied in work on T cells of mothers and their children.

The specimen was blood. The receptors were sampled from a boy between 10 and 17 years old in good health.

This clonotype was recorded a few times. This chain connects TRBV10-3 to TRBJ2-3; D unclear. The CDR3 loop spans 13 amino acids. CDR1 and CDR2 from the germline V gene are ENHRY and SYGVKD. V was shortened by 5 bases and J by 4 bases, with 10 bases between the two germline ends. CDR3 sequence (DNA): TGTGCCATCAGTCTTCTGGCTTCAGATACGCAGTATTTT. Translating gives CAISLLASDTQYF.

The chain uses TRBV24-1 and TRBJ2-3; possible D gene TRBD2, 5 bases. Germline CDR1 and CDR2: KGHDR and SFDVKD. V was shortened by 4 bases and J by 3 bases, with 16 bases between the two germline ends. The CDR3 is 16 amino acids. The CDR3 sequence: CATSDRRGPQTDTQYF. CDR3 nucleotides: TGTGCCACCAGTGACCGGAGAGGGCCGCAAACAGATACGCAGTATTTT.

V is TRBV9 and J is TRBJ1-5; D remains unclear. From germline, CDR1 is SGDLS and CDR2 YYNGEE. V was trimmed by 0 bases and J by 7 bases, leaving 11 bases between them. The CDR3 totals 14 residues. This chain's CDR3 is CASSVEQSGQPQHF. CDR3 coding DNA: TGTGCCAGCAGCGTAGAACAGTCGGGGCAGCCCCAGCATTTT.

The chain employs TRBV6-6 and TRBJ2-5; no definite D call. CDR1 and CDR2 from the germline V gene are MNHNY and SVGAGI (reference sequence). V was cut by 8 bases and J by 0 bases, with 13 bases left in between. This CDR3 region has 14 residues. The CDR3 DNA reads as TGTGCCAGCCTAAAAGAAGCAAACCAAGAGACCCAGTACTTC. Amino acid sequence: CASLKEANQETQYF.

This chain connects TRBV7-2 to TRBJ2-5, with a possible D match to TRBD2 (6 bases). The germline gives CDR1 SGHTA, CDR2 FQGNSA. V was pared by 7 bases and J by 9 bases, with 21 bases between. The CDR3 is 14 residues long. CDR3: CASTPGLREAAQYF. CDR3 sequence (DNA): TGTGCCAGCACCCCCGGGCTAAGGGAGGCGGCCCAGTACTTC.

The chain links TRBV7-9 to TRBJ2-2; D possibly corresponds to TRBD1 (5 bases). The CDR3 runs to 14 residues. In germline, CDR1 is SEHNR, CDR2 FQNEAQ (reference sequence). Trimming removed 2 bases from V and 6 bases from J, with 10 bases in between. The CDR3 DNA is TGTGCCAGCAGCTTACAGGGTGCCCCCGGGGAGCTGTTTTTT. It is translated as CASSLQGAPGELFF. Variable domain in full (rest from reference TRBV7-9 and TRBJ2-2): DTGVSQNPRHKITKRGQNVTFRCDPISEHNRLYWYRQTLGQGPEFLTYFQNEAQLEKSRLLSDRFSAERPKGSFSTLEIQRTEQGDSAMYLCASSLQGAPGELFFGEGSRLTVL.

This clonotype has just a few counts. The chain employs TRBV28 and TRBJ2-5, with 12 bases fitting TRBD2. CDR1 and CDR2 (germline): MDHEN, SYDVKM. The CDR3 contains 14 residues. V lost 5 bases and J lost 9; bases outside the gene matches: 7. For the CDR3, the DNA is TGTGCCAGCAGTCCGACTAGCGGGAGCTTAGCCCAGTACTTC. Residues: CASSPTSGSLAQYF.

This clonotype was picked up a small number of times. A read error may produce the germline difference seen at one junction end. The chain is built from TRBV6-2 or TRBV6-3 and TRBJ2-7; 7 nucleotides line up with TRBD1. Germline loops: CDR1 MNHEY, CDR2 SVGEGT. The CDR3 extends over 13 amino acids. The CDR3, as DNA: TGTGCCGGCAGAAAGGGGACAGCATACGAGCAGTACTTC. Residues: CAGRKGTAYEQYF.

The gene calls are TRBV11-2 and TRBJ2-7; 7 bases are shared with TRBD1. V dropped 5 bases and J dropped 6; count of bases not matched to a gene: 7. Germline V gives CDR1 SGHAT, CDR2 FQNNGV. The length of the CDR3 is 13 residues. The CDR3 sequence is CASSRGQPSEQYF. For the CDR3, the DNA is TGTGCCAGCAGCCGGGGACAGCCAAGCGAGCAGTACTTC.

CDR3 residues: CATSRGSNEQFF. The CDR3 DNA sequence: TGTGCCACCAGTCGGGGATCCAATGAGCAGTTCTTC. This chain connects TRBV24-1 to TRBJ2-1, with D possibly TRBD2 on 5 matching bases. The germline V gene has CDR1 KGHDR and CDR2 SFDVKD. Trimming pared 6 bases from V and 6 bases from J, leaving 8 bases between. The CDR3 length is 12 residues.

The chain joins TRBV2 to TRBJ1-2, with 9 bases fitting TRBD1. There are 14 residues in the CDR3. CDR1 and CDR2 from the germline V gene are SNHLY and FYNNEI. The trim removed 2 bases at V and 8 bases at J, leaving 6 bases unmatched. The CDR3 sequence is CASSEWDREVGYTF. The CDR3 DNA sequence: TGTGCCAGCAGTGAATGGGACAGGGAGGTGGGCTACACCTTC.